A single sample is the source of the 18 T cell receptor beta chains below, sequenced in a study of blood T cells in healthy people across ages. Using a J-beta primer mix together with a sample-barcoded 5' primer, a second PCR was run for about 6 to 12 cycles. Via MiXCR, TCRdb re-called the 5' RACE reads, giving one row per CDR3 protein. This sample yields about 800,000 distinct CDR3 sequences, of which roughly 25% are seen a single time; under 4.5% belongs to the top ten. This same sample was also taken into another study, of T cells of mothers and their children.

Sequenced input: blood. The source is a boy aged 5-17 years in good health.

In its sample, this clonotype was seen a few times. CDR3 region: CASSPRGSTYEQYF. In nucleotides, the CDR3 is TGTGCCAGCAGCCCTCGGGGGAGCACCTACGAGCAGTACTTC. This sequence joins TRBV7-2 and TRBJ2-7, with TRBD2 as a possible D gene (6 bases). Germline loops: CDR1 SGHTA, CDR2 FQGNSA. This CDR3 contains 14 residues. Trimming left V 5 bases short and J 2 bases short, with 13 bases between.

This rearrangement joins TRBV5-6 to TRBJ2-7; D remains ambiguous. CDR1 SGHDT and CDR2 YYEEEE come from the germline V gene. With 0 bases removed from V and 1 base from J, the gap between germline ends came to 11 bases. The CDR3 runs to 15 residues. CDR3 loop: CASSLEVAVSYEQYF. The DNA for the CDR3 is TGTGCCAGCAGCTTGGAGGTTGCGGTTTCCTACGAGCAGTACTTC.

The chain combines TRBV18 with TRBJ2-1; the D is unclear. Trimming took 6 bases from V and 2 from J, leaving 14 bases between them. Germline values: CDR1 KGHSH, CDR2 LQKENI. This CDR3 is built from 15 residues. The CDR3 DNA reads TGTGCCAGCTCGCCGGATCTAGGAGCCTACAATGAGCAGTTCTTC. It is translated as CASSPDLGAYNEQFF.

The CDR3 bases are TGTGCCAGCAGGAGCCTTGGTGCAGGGGGAGCATACGAGCAGTACTTC. Amino acids: CASRSLGAGGAYEQYF. The V call is TRBV27, the J call TRBJ2-7, with 7 nucleotides matching TRBD1. In germline, CDR1 is MNHEY, CDR2 SMNVEV (reference sequence). This CDR3 has 16 residues. The V gene end was trimmed by 6 bases and the J gene end by 4 bases; junction bases not matched to a gene: 15.

This clonotype has just a few counts. The genes are TRBV4-3 and TRBJ2-3; unclear D gene. The CDR3 spans 13 residues. Trimming left V 0 bases short and J 9 bases short, with 10 bases between. Germline V CDR1 and CDR2: LGHNA, YSLEER. The CDR3, as DNA: TGCGCCAGCAGCCAAGATAGATTCTCAACGCAGTATTTT. It is translated as CASSQDRFSTQYF.

There are a few counts of this clonotype. The chain links TRBV28 to TRBJ2-1; D is perhaps TRBD2 (6 bases). The CDR3 has 16 residues. Trimming left V 5 bases short and J 0 bases short, with 14 bases between. Germline V gives CDR1 MDHEN, CDR2 SYDVKM. The CDR3 DNA follows: TGTGCCAGCAGTACCCCATTCGGGGGCTCCTACAATGAGCAGTTCTTC. Translating gives CASSTPFGGSYNEQFF.

This clonotype was counted a few times. The chain combines TRBV28 with TRBJ2-5; the D is unclear. The DNA end lines up better with TRBJ2-7; the J call may be wrong. CDR1 and CDR2 (germline): MDHEN, SYDVKM. This CDR3 is built from 12 residues. CDR3 coding DNA: TGTGCCAGCAGTTTCCTAACCTACGAGCAGTACTTC. This codes for CASSFLTYEQYF.

The chain employs TRBV7-2 and TRBJ2-1; 12 bases are a match to TRBD2. The germline V gene has CDR1 SGHTA and CDR2 FQGNSA. CDR3 length: 15 residues. J gave up 4 bases and V 7 bases, and 5 bases lay outside the gene matches. CDR3 nucleotides: TGTGCCAGCACCGTGACTAGCGGGGGATACAATGAGCAGTTCTTC. Translating it yields CASTVTSGGYNEQFF.

The rearrangement joins TRBV4-3 to TRBJ2-3; 15 nucleotides agree with TRBD2. Germline trimming cut 0 bases from V and 5 bases from J; bases unmatched to any gene: 9. Germline CDR1 and CDR2: LGHNA and YSLEER. The CDR3 runs to 19 residues. This CDR3 reads CASSQDRGTSGGHEDTQYF. CDR3 coding DNA: TGCGCCAGCAGCCAAGATCGAGGGACTAGCGGGGGGCATGAAGATACGCAGTATTTT.

The V gene is TRBV5-1, the J gene TRBJ2-5; D may be TRBD2 (6 bases). V was pared by 4 bases and J by 1 base, with 17 bases between. This CDR3 contains 16 residues. Germline V lookup: CDR1 SGHRS, CDR2 YFSETQ. Written as DNA, the CDR3 is TGCGCCAGCAGCCCCCAGTCTAGCGCCCTCCAAGAGACCCAGTACTTC. Translation gives CASSPQSSALQETQYF.

Remarks on this clonotype: The junction and the germline gene differ at one end; a read error may be behind it. This sequence joins TRBV7-2 and TRBJ2-5; the match to TRBD2 covers 8 bases. The CDR3 has 15 amino acids. CDR1 SGHTA and CDR2 FQGNSA come from the germline V gene. The CDR3 here is CASSPRAGGPEAQYF. In nucleotides, the CDR3 is TGTGCCAGCAGCCCCCGCGCGGGGGGCCCAGAGGCCCAGTACTTC.

This clonotype has more than one count but fewer than ten. The chain couples TRBV6-2 or TRBV6-3 to TRBJ2-5; either TRBD1 or TRBD2 may fit D (5 bases each). The germline V gene encodes CDR1 MNHEY and CDR2 SVGEGT. The germline V and J ends were trimmed by 0 bases and 5 bases, with 10 bases remaining between them. The CDR3 sequence is 14 residues long. The CDR3 spells CASSYSGARETQYF. Here the CDR3 DNA reads TGTGCCAGCAGTTACTCCGGGGCTAGGGAGACCCAGTACTTC.

This clonotype was found a few times. The chain couples TRBV20-1 to TRBJ2-3, with 10 bases lining up with TRBD2. The CDR3 loop spans 20 amino acids. Germline V gives CDR1 DFQATT, CDR2 SNEGSKA (reference sequence). The V segment lost 4 bases and the J segment 0 bases; nucleotides outside the gene matches: 19. CDR3 residues: CSANPTGLAGARTSTDTQYF. The DNA for the CDR3 is TGCAGTGCTAACCCAACCGGGCTAGCGGGGGCCAGGACTAGCACAGATACGCAGTATTTT.

CDR3 DNA sequence: TGTGCCGGGGGGACTAGCGGTAACAATGAGCAGTTCTTC. This gives the protein CAGGTSGNNEQFF. The chain recombines TRBV7-9 with TRBJ2-1, with TRBD2 matching 11 bases. The CDR3 contains 13 residues. Unmatched junction bases numbered 5, after V lost 11 bases and J lost 5 bases. Germline V gene sequence: CDR1 SEHNR, CDR2 FQNEAQ (reference sequence). Full variable domain (outside the CDR3, taken from reference TRBV7-9 and TRBJ2-1): DTGVSQNPRHKITKRGQNVTFRCDPISEHNRLYWYRQTLGQGPEFLTYFQNEAQLEKSRLLSDRFSAERPKGSFSTLEIQRTEQGDSAMYLCAGGTSGNNEQFFGPGTRLTVL.

The chain employs TRBV7-9 and TRBJ1-2; D is perhaps TRBD1 (5 bases). V was trimmed by 0 bases and J by 3 bases, leaving 14 bases between them. The CDR3 length is 16 residues. From germline, CDR1 is SEHNR and CDR2 FQNEAQ (reference sequence). This chain's CDR3 is CASSLALMTDYYGYTF. The CDR3 DNA reads TGTGCCAGCAGCTTAGCCCTGATGACAGACTACTATGGCTACACCTTC.

This clonotype was observed a few times. V and J are TRBV5-1 and TRBJ2-5; a possible D gene is TRBD1 (5 bases). The J call may be incorrect, as the DNA end agrees better with TRBJ2-1. The germline gives CDR1 SGHRS, CDR2 YFSETQ. This CDR3 region has 15 residues. The CDR3 reads CASSLRAGLGNEQFF. The CDR3 DNA sequence: TGCGCCAGCAGCTTGAGGGCAGGGTTGGGAAATGAGCAGTTCTTC.

The J gene is TRBJ2-7, the V gene TRBV2, with TRBD2 matching 7 bases. V gave up 8 bases and J gave up 2 bases; unmatched junction bases: 9. Germline V gene lookup returns CDR1 SNHLY and CDR2 FYNNEI. The CDR3 sequence is 14 residues long. The CDR3 region has the DNA TGTGCCAGCGTTGAGGGGACTATTGCCTACGAGCAGTACTTC. Amino acids: CASVEGTIAYEQYF.

The chain employs TRBV6-1 and TRBJ1-5; D is possibly TRBD1 (6 bases). The CDR3 extends over 16 amino acids. Germline V lookup: CDR1 MNHNS, CDR2 SASEGT. V was clipped by 5 bases and J by 3 bases, with 17 bases between them. The CDR3 sequence is CASSKTKGQFNQPQHF. The CDR3 nucleotides read TGTGCCAGCAGTAAAACTAAAGGACAGTTCAATCAGCCCCAGCATTTT.